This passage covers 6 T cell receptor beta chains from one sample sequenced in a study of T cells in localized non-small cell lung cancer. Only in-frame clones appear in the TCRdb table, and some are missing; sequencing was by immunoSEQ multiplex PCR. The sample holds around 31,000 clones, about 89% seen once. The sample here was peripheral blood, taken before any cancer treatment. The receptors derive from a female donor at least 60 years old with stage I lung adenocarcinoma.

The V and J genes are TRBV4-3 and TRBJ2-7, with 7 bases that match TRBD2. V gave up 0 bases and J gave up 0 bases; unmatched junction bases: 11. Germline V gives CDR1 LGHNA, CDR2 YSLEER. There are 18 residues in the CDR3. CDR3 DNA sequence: TGCGCCAGCAGCCAAGACCCGTTCCCTAGCGGACTCTCCTACGAGCAGTACTTC. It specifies CASSQDPFPSGLSYEQYF.

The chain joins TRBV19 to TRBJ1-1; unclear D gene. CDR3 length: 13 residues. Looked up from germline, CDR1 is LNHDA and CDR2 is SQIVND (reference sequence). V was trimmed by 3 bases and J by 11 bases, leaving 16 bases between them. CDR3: CASSMNPGLRAFF. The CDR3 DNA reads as TGTGCCAGTAGTATGAACCCCGGCTTGAGGGCTTTCTTT.

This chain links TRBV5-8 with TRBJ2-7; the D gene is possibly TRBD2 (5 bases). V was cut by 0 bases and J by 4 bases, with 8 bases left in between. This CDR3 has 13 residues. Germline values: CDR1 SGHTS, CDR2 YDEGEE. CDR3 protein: CASSLVSGYEQYF. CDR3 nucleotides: TGTGCCAGCAGCTTGGTAAGCGGATACGAGCAGTACTTC.

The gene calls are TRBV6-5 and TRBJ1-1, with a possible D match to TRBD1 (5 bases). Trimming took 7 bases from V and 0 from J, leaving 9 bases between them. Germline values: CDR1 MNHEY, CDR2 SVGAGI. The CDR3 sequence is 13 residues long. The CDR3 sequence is CASIRQMNTEAFF. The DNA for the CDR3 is TGTGCCAGCATCCGACAGATGAACACTGAAGCTTTCTTT.

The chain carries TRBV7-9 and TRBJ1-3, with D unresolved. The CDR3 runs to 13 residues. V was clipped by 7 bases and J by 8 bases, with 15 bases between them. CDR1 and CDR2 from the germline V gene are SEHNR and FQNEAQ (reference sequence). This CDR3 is CASTPSGLDTIYF. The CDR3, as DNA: TGTGCCAGCACCCCCTCGGGCCTTGACACCATATATTTT.

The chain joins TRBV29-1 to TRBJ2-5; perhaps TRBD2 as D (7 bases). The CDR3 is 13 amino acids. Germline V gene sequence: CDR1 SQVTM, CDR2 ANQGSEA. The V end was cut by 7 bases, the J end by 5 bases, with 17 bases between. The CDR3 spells CSAERGGEETQYF. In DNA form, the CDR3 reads TGCAGCGCCGAGAGGGGGGGAGAGGAGACCCAGTACTTC.